Following are 19 T cell receptor beta chains from one sample sequenced in a study of cytomegalovirus exposure and HLA in healthy donors (dated by TCRdb to the late 2010s). Library preparation used the immunoSEQ multiplex PCR assay. For the multiplex PCR, a mixture combining 60 forward primers for TCR Vbeta segments and 13 reverse primers for TCR Jbeta segments was used. TCRdb retrieved this table from immuneACCESS and kept in-frame rearrangements only. Not all clones are present; in checked studies, unresolved V genes account for under half, and no reason is known for the remainder. The sample has roughly 160,000 clones on record, approximately 78% of them singletons. Of the sample, nearly 2.5% falls within the top ten clones. Source material: PBMCs. These receptors were obtained from a male donor in good health and CMV-seronegative.

V is TRBV18 and J is TRBJ2-7, with 7 bases that match TRBD1. The CDR3 sequence is 15 residues long. Germline loops: CDR1 KGHSH, CDR2 LQKENI. Trimming cost V 2 bases and J 6 bases; bases outside gene matches: 10. This CDR3 reads CASSPLGQTGLEQYF. For the CDR3, the DNA is TGTGCCAGCTCACCATTGGGACAGACAGGCCTCGAGCAGTACTTC.

The chain couples TRBV27 to TRBJ2-5; D is undetermined. The end of the DNA fits TRBJ2-7 better, so the J call may be wrong. The CDR3 spans 13 residues. CDR1 MNHEY and CDR2 SMNVEV come from the germline V gene (reference sequence). CDR3 in amino acids: CASTPAAHYEQYF. CDR3 in DNA: TGTGCCAGCACCCCCGCGGCCCATTACGAGCAGTACTTC.

The chain is built from TRBV7-8 and TRBJ2-3, with 8 bases identical to TRBD1. Trimming took 2 bases from V and 0 from J; bases not matched to a gene: 10. The CDR3 consists of 18 residues. The germline V gene encodes CDR1 SGHVS and CDR2 FQNEAQ. This CDR3 reads CASSLIGTGETSTDTQYF. The DNA of the CDR3 is TGTGCCAGCAGCTTAATTGGGACAGGCGAAACTAGCACAGATACGCAGTATTTT.

The chain has TRBV12-5 and TRBJ2-2; 7 nucleotides match TRBD2. The germline V gene has CDR1 LGHNT and CDR2 FRNRAP. The CDR3 consists of 16 residues. V shed 0 bases and J 5 bases; nucleotides not matched to a gene: 6. The CDR3: CASGLVRGVGTGELFF. In nucleotides, the CDR3 is TGTGCTAGTGGTTTGGTACGGGGGGTGGGGACCGGGGAGCTGTTTTTT. The whole variable domain, filled in from reference TRBV12-5 and TRBJ2-2, reads DARVTQTPRHKVTEMGQEVTMRCQPILGHNTVFWYRQTMMQGLELLAYFRNRAPLDDSGMPKDRFSAEMPDATLATLKIQPSEPRDSAVYFCASGLVRGVGTGELFFGEGSRLTVL.

The chain links TRBV6-5 to TRBJ2-2; D unresolved. The CDR3 extends over 16 amino acids. Germline CDR1 is MNHEY and CDR2 is SVGAGI. The V end was cut by 1 base, the J end by 0 bases, with 9 bases between. CDR3 DNA: TGTGCCAGCAGTTACTTTATAGTCTCGAACACCGGGGAGCTGTTTTTT. This encodes CASSYFIVSNTGELFF.

Only a few counts were recorded for this clone. This rearrangement joins TRBV2 to TRBJ1-4, with a weak D call TRBD1 (6 bases). The V gene's germline CDR1 is SNHLY and CDR2 FYNNEI. CDR3 length equals 15 residues. The V end lost 3 bases, the J end lost 5 bases, and 13 bases lay between the germline ends. The DNA for the CDR3 is TGTGCCAGCAGTGATCTGGGGGGGCGCAATGAAAAACTGTTTTTT. Protein: CASSDLGGRNEKLFF.

The rearrangement joins TRBV11-3 to TRBJ2-2; possible D gene TRBD2, 6 bases. Germline values: CDR1 SGHNT, CDR2 YENEEA. CDR3 length equals 15 residues. Trimming stripped 1 base from V and 4 bases from J, with 10 bases between. In nucleotides, the CDR3 is TGTGCCAGCAGCTTAGGGAGGGTCCGCACCGGGGAGCTGTTTTTT. Residues: CASSLGRVRTGELFF.

The V call is TRBV28, the J call TRBJ2-5; D is possibly TRBD2 (7 bases). This CDR3 contains 14 residues. Germline CDR1 reads MDHEN; CDR2 reads SYDVKM. V lost 2 bases and J lost 8, with 15 bases in between. CDR3 sequence (DNA): TGTGCCAGCAGTTTAGGGGGGGCGAAAGGAACCCAGTACTTC. This codes for CASSLGGAKGTQYF.

The rearrangement uses TRBV4-3 and TRBJ1-5; D gene ambiguous. Germline V CDR1 and CDR2: LGHNA, YSLEER. V was clipped by 0 bases and J by 0 bases, with 9 bases between them. The CDR3 spans 16 residues. The CDR3: CASSQEVTYSNQPQHF. CDR3 in DNA: TGCGCCAGCAGCCAAGAGGTAACCTATAGCAATCAGCCCCAGCATTTT.

With respect to this clone: The same CDR3 can be traced to other DNA sequences in this sample. The V call is TRBV6-5, the J call TRBJ1-2, with TRBD1 matching 7 bases. The germline CDR1 and CDR2 sequences are MNHEY and SVGAGI. The CDR3 is 13 amino acids. With 5 bases clipped from V and 4 bases from J, the junction kept 4 bases outside the gene matches. The CDR3 reads CASSRDRGYGYTF. The CDR3 DNA reads as TGTGCCAGCAGTAGGGACAGAGGCTATGGCTACACCTTC.

Here the CDR3 reads CASSLANRGSNYEQYF. The CDR3 DNA follows: TGTGCCAGCAGCTTAGCGAATCGGGGATCAAACTACGAGCAGTACTTC. This sequence joins TRBV7-9 and TRBJ2-7, with a possible D match to TRBD2 (5 bases). With 0 bases removed from V and 3 bases from J, the gap between germline ends came to 15 bases. Germline lookup yields CDR1 SEHNR and CDR2 FQNEAQ (reference sequence). The CDR3 has 16 residues.

The chain is built from TRBV5-4 and TRBJ1-5; possibly TRBD1 for D (5 bases). The CDR3 length is 14 residues. Germline CDR1 is SGHNT and CDR2 is YYREEE (reference sequence). V dropped 0 bases and J dropped 4 bases, with 8 bases sitting between them. CDR3: CASSLAGGNQPQHF. The CDR3 nucleotides are TGTGCCAGCAGCTTGGCCGGGGGGAATCAGCCCCAGCATTTT.

The rearrangement joins TRBV7-3 to TRBJ2-2; unclear D gene. Trimming shortened V by 5 bases and J by 3 bases, and 4 bases separated the two germline ends. CDR3 length equals 12 residues. Germline CDR1 and CDR2: SGHTA and FQGTGA. The CDR3 DNA is TGTGCCAGCAGCCCGTACACCGGGGAGCTGTTTTTT. Amino acid sequence: CASSPYTGELFF.

There are a few counts of this clone. The same CDR3 also results from other DNA sequences found in this sample. The chain recombines TRBV2 with TRBJ1-1, with 8 bases fitting TRBD1. Germline V CDR1 and CDR2: SNHLY, FYNNEI. The J segment lost 2 bases and the V segment lost 6 bases, leaving 2 bases of the junction unmatched. This CDR3 is 13 amino acids long. CDR3 bases: TGTGCCAGCAGCGACAGGGGAAACACTGAAGCTTTCTTT. Translating it yields CASSDRGNTEAFF.

The V and J genes are TRBV5-1 and TRBJ1-4; 9 bases are shared with TRBD1. The CDR3 covers 15 residues. V trimming: 0 bases; J trimming: 8 bases; junction bases outside the gene matches: 5. Germline lookup yields CDR1 SGHRS and CDR2 YFSETQ. The CDR3 is CASSLEDRGKEKLFF. For the CDR3, the DNA is TGCGCCAGCAGCTTGGAGGACAGGGGTAAGGAAAAACTGTTTTTT.

This clone has only a few counts. The V gene is TRBV30, the J gene TRBJ1-4; 8 bases are a match to TRBD1. CDR3 length equals 14 residues. Trimming cost V 0 bases and J 7 bases; bases outside gene matches: 4. The germline V gene has CDR1 GTSNPN and CDR2 SVGIG (reference sequence). CDR3 sequence (DNA): TGTGCCTGGAGTGTACTAGGACAGGGTGAAAAACTGTTTTTT. Its translation: CAWSVLGQGEKLFF.

On this clone itself: At one of its ends the junction is not consistent with the germline gene, which may arise from a read error. The J gene is TRBJ1-2, the V gene TRBV5-1, with D unresolved. The CDR3 length is 13 residues. Germline lookup yields CDR1 SGHRS and CDR2 YFSETQ. The DNA of the CDR3 is TGCGCCAGCAGCTTGAGGGCGGGCCGGCACTACCCCTTC. Its translation: CASSLRAGRHYPF. The full variable domain, rest sourced from reference TRBV5-1 and TRBJ1-2, is KAGVTQTPRYLIKTRGQQVTLSCSPISGHRSVSWYQQTPGQGLQFLFEYFSETQRNKGNFPGRFSGRQFSNSRSEMNVSTLELGDSALYLCASSLRAGRHYPFGSGTRLTVV.

On this clone: Mismatch with germline at one junction end may stem from a read error. The V and J genes are TRBV7-7 and TRBJ2-2, with 16 bases that match TRBD2. Germline CDR1 and CDR2: SSHAT and FNYEAQ (reference sequence). This CDR3 comprises 17 residues. The CDR3 nucleotides read TGTGCTAGCAGCTCCTCGGGACTAGCGGGAGGGACCGGGGAGCTGTTTTTT. It yields the protein CASSSSGLAGGTGELFF.

The chain has TRBV5-4 and TRBJ1-1; no clear D. Per the germline V gene, CDR1 is SGHNT and CDR2 is YYREEE (reference sequence). There are 13 residues in the CDR3. The germline V and J ends were trimmed by 2 bases and 1 base, with 6 bases remaining between them. The CDR3 loop reads CASSFTSNTEAFF. The CDR3 nucleotides are TGTGCCAGCAGCTTCACATCGAACACTGAAGCTTTCTTT.